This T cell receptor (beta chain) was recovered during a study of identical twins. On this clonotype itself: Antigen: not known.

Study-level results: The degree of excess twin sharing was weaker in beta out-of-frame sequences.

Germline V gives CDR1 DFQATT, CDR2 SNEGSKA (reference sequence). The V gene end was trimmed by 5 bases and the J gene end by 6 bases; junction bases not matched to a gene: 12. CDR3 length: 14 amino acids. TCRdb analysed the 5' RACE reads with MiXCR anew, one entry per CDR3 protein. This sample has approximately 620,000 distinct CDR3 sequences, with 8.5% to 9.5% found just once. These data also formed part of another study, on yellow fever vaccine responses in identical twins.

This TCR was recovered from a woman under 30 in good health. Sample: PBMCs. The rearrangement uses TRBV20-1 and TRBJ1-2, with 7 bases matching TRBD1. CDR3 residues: CSAGQGSGGHGYTF. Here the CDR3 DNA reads TGCAGTGCTGGGCAAGGGTCAGGGGGGCATGGCTACACCTTC.